This entry lists 12 T cell receptor beta chains sequenced from one sample in a study of blood T cell repertoires in COVID-19. The table came from immunoSEQ multiplex PCR; TCRdb's copy has only in-frame clones and leaves some out. The sample lists 330,000 or so clones; over 75% were seen once. The sample taken for sequencing was PBMCs or T cells enriched from blood (not recorded which). Every receptor here comes from a man in his thirties or forties who had recovered from COVID-19.

This clone was seen just once. The chain recombines TRBV5-6 with TRBJ2-7, with 9 bases that match TRBD2. The CDR3 is 14 amino acids. J gave up 1 base and V 6 bases, and 5 bases lay outside the gene matches. Per the germline V gene, CDR1 is SGHDT and CDR2 is YYEEEE. CDR3 in DNA: TGTGCCAGCACCCGACTAGCGGTGTCCTACGAGCAGTACTTC. This encodes CASTRLAVSYEQYF.

The chain couples TRBV9 to TRBJ1-2, with 9 bases fitting TRBD1. Germline V gives CDR1 SGDLS, CDR2 YYNGEE. The CDR3 runs 15 residues. The junction had 11 bases not matched to a gene; V was cut back by 3 bases and J by 8 bases. As DNA, the CDR3 is TGTGCCAGCAGCGAGGGACAGGGTTATTCGTTCGGCTACACCTTC. It yields the protein CASSEGQGYSFGYTF.

The rearrangement uses TRBV11-2 and TRBJ2-7, with 8 bases aligning to TRBD1. The CDR3 has 16 amino acids. J lost 5 bases, V lost 0 bases, and 9 bases had no gene match. Germline V gene sequence: CDR1 SGHAT, CDR2 FQNNGV. The CDR3 DNA is TGTGCCAGCAGCTTAGAGTCAGGGGGCTTTAATAACGAGCAGTACTTC. This sequence encodes CASSLESGGFNNEQYF.

The chain couples TRBV21-1 to TRBJ2-7; the table names TRBD1, a call not compared with the DNA. TRBV21-1 is reported as a pseudogene. The CDR3 totals 14 residues. The CDR3: CASSTGQGADEQYF. Written as DNA, the CDR3 is TGTGCCAGCAGCACAGGACAGGGGGCGGATGAGCAGTACTTC.

This clone was detected once. This rearrangement joins TRBV19 to TRBJ1-2, with a tentative D call TRBD1 (5 bases). Deletions cut 1 base from V and 6 bases from J, with 9 bases between. The germline V gene encodes CDR1 LNHDA and CDR2 SQIVND (reference sequence). The CDR3 is made up of 13 amino acids. This CDR3 is CASSIGQYDGYTF. The CDR3 DNA reads as TGTGCCAGTAGTATAGGACAGTATGATGGCTACACCTTC.

This chain links TRBV13 with TRBJ1-5; D possibly corresponds to TRBD1 (6 bases). This CDR3 has 14 amino acids. Germline V lookup: CDR1 PRHDT, CDR2 FYEKMQ (reference sequence). V was clipped by 2 bases and J by 7 bases, with 12 bases between them. CDR3 coding DNA: TGTGCCAGCAGCTTACGGGGGGCTAACCAGCCCCAGCATTTT. Protein product: CASSLRGANQPQHF.

This rearrangement joins TRBV11-2 to TRBJ1-6; 7 nucleotides match TRBD1. Germline CDR1 SGHAT, CDR2 FQNNGV. The CDR3 has 16 amino acids. Trimming at V came to 4 bases and at J to 10 bases, leaving 13 bases not matched to a gene. This chain's CDR3 is CASSSSPQGLGSPLHF. Written as DNA, the CDR3 is TGTGCCAGCAGCTCCAGCCCACAGGGGTTAGGGTCACCCCTCCACTTT. Using reference TRBV11-2 and TRBJ1-6 for the parts outside the CDR3, the full variable domain is EAGVAQSPRYKIIEKRQSVAFWCNPISGHATLYWYQQILGQGPKLLIQFQNNGVVDDSQLPKDRFSAERLKGVDSTLKIQPAKLEDSAVYLCASSSSPQGLGSPLHFGNGTRLTVT.

The chain employs TRBV5-1 and TRBJ2-5; 10 bases are shared with TRBD1. Per the germline V gene, CDR1 is SGHRS and CDR2 is YFSETQ. This CDR3 region has 15 residues. Trimming removed 4 bases from V and 5 bases from J; junction bases left unmatched: 8. As DNA, the CDR3 is TGCGCCAGCAGCCGACGGACAGGGGGACAGGAGACCCAGTACTTC. It translates to CASSRRTGGQETQYF.

Only a few counts were recorded for this clone. This chain joins TRBV10-1 and TRBJ2-7; TRBD2 agrees at 9 bases. V gave up 0 bases and J gave up 5 bases; unmatched junction bases: 8. The CDR3 is 16 residues long. Germline lookup yields CDR1 WNHNN and CDR2 SYGVQD (reference sequence). CDR3 bases: TGCGCCAGCAGTGAGTCGAACAGCGGGGGGCGAAACGAGCAGTACTTC. It is translated as CASSESNSGGRNEQYF.

The chain carries TRBV12-3 or TRBV12-4 and TRBJ2-1, with D perhaps TRBD1 (5 bases). The V gene lost 6 bases and the J gene lost 9 bases, with 9 bases spanning the gap. The CDR3 loop spans 11 amino acids. The CDR3 loop is CASRGETEQFF. The CDR3 coding sequence is TGTGCCAGCAGAGGGGAAACTGAGCAGTTCTTC.

This chain connects TRBV19 to TRBJ2-5; a weak D match, TRBD2 (5 bases). Deletions cut 1 base from V and 2 bases from J, with 11 bases between. Germline CDR1 reads LNHDA; CDR2 reads SQIVND (reference sequence). The CDR3 runs to 15 residues. The CDR3: CASSIAPGGQETQYF. As DNA, the CDR3 is TGTGCCAGTAGTATAGCCCCTGGAGGACAAGAGACCCAGTACTTC.

The rearrangement joins TRBV10-2 to TRBJ2-1; possibly TRBD1 for D (6 bases). CDR1 is WSHSY and CDR2 is SAAADI in the germline V gene. This CDR3 contains 13 residues. V was pared by 6 bases and J by 4 bases, with 10 bases between. The CDR3 nucleotides are TGCGCCAGCAGAAAAGACAGGTACAATGAGCAGTTCTTC. Residues: CASRKDRYNEQFF.